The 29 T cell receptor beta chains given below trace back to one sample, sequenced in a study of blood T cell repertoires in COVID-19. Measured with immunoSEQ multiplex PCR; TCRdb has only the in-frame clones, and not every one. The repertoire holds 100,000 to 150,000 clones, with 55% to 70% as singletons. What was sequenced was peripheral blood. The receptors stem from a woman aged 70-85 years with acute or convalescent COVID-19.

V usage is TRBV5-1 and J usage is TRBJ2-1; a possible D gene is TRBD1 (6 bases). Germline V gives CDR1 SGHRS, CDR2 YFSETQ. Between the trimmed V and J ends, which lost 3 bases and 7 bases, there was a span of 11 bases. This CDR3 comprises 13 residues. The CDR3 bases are TGCGCCAGCAGCTCGTATCAGGGGAATGAGCAGTTCTTC. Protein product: CASSSYQGNEQFF.

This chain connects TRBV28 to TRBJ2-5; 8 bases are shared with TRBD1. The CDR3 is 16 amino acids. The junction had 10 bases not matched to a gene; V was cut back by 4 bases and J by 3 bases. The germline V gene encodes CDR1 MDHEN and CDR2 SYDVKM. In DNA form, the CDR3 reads TGTGCCAGCAGTTCCTCGAGACAGGGGTCTAAAGAGACCCAGTACTTC. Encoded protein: CASSSSRQGSKETQYF.

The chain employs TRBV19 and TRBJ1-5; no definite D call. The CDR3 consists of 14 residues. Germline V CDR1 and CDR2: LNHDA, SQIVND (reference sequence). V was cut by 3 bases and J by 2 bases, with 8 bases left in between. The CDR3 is CASSIRRGNQPQHF. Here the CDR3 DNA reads TGTGCCAGTAGTATTAGGAGGGGCAATCAGCCCCAGCATTTT.

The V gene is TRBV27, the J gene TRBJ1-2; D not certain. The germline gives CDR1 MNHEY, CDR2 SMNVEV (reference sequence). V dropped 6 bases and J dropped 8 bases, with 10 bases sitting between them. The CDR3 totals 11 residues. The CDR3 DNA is TGTGCCAGCAGGCAAAATAGCGGCTACACCTTC. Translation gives CASRQNSGYTF.

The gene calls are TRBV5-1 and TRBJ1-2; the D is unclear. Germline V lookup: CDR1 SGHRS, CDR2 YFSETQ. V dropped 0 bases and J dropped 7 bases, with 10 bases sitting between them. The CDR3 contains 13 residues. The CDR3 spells CASSLAGGTGYTF. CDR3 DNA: TGCGCCAGCAGCTTGGCCGGAGGAACTGGCTACACCTTC.

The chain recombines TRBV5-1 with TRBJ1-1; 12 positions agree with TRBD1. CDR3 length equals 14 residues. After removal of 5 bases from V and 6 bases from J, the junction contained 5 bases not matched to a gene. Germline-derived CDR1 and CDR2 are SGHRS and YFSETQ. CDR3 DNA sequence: TGCGCCAGCAGAACGGGGACAGGGGGCGCTGAAGCTTTCTTT. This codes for CASRTGTGGAEAFF.

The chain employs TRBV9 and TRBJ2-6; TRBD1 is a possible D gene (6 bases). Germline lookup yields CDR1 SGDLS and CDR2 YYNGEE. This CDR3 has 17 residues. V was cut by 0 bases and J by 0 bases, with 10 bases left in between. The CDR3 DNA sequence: TGTGCCAGCAGCGTAGATGACAGGTTCTCTGGGGCCAACGTCCTGACTTTC. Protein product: CASSVDDRFSGANVLTF.

The CDR3 reads CAISLPRGGKRDYGYTF. In DNA, the CDR3 is TGTGCCATCAGTCTACCGAGGGGGGGTAAGAGGGACTATGGCTACACCTTC. The chain has TRBV10-3 and TRBJ1-2, with D perhaps matching TRBD1 (6 bases). CDR3 length equals 17 residues. Germline CDR1 reads ENHRY; CDR2 reads SYGVKD. Trimming shortened V by 5 bases and J by 3 bases, and 22 bases separated the two germline ends.

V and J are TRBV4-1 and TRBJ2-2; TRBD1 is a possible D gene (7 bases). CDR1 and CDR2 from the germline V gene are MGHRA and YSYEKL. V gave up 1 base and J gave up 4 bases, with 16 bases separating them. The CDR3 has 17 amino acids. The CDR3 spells CASSQGGKGASTGELFF. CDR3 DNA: TGCGCCAGCAGCCAAGGCGGGAAGGGGGCGAGCACCGGGGAGCTGTTTTTT.

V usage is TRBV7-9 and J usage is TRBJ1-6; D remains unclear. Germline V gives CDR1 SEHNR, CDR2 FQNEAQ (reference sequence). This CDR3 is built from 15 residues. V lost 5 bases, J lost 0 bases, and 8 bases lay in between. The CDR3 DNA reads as TGTGCCAGCAGCAGTTTTAGCTCCTATAATTCACCCCTCCACTTT. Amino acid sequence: CASSSFSSYNSPLHF.

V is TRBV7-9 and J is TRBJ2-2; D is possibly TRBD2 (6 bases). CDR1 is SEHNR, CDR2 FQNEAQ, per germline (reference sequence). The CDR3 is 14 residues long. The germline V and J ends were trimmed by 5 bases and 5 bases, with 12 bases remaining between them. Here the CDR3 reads CASSAPGGTGELFF. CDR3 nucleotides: TGTGCCAGCAGCGCCCCCGGGGGAACCGGGGAGCTGTTTTTT.

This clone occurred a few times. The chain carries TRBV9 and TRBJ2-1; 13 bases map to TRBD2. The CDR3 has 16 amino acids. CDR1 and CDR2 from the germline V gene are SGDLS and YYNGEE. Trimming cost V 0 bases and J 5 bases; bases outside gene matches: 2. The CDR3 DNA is TGTGCCAGCAGCGTAGGCGGGACTAGCGGGAACAATGAGCAGTTCTTC. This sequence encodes CASSVGGTSGNNEQFF.

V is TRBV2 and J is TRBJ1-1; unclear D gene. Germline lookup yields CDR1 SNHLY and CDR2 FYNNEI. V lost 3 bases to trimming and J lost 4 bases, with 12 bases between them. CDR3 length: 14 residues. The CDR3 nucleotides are TGTGCCAGCAGTGAGGTTCCCGGTGGCACTGAAGCTTTCTTT. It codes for CASSEVPGGTEAFF.

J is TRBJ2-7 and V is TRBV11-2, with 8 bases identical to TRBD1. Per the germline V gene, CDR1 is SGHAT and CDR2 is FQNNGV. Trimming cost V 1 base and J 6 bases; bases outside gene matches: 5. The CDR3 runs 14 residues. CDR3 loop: CASSLGGRGREQYF. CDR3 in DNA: TGTGCCAGCAGCTTAGGTGGCAGGGGGCGCGAGCAGTACTTC. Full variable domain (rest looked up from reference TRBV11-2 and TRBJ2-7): EAGVAQSPRYKIIEKRQSVAFWCNPISGHATLYWYQQILGQGPKLLIQFQNNGVVDDSQLPKDRFSAERLKGVDSTLKIQPAKLEDSAVYLCASSLGGRGREQYFGPGTRLTVT.

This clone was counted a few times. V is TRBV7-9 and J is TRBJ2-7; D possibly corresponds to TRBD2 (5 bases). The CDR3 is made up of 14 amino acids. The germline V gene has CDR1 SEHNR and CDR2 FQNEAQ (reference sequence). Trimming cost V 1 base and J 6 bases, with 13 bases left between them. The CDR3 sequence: CASSLGLWSFEQYF. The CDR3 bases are TGTGCCAGCAGCTTAGGACTATGGAGCTTCGAGCAGTACTTC.

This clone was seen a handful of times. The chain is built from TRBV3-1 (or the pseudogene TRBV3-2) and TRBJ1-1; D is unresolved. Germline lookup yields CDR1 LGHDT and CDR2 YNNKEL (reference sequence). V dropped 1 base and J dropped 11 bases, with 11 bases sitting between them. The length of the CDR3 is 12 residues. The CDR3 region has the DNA TGTGCCAGCAGCCAAGGGGCCCGCGGGGCTTTCTTT. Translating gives CASSQGARGAFF.

CDR3 residues: CASSLDRGSTEAFF. The CDR3 DNA is TGTGCCAGCAGCTTGGACAGGGGGAGCACTGAAGCTTTCTTT. This chain joins TRBV5-8 and TRBJ1-1, with TRBD1 matching over 8 bases. The V gene's germline CDR1 is SGHTS and CDR2 YDEGEE. V was pared by 0 bases and J by 4 bases, with 2 bases of the junction left unmatched. CDR3 size: 14 residues.

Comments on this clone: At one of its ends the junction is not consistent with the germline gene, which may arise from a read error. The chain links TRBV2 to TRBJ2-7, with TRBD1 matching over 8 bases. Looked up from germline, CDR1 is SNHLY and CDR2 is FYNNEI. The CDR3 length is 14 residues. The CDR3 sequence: CASGRQGTGSPVDF. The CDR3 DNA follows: TGTGCCAGCGGCCGACAGGGGACCGGGTCGCCAGTAGACTTC. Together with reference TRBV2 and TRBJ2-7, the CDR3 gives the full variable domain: EPEVTQTPSHQVTQMGQEVILRCVPISNHLYFYWYRQILGQKVEFLVSFYNNEISEKSEIFDDQFSVERPDGSNFTLKIRSTKLEDSAMYFCASGRQGTGSPVDFGPGTRLTVT.

In DNA, the CDR3 is TGTGCCAGCAGCCCCCGTAGACTAGCGGGTACCTACGAGCAGTACTTC. Amino acids: CASSPRRLAGTYEQYF. This chain links TRBV7-2 with TRBJ2-7; 10 positions agree with TRBD2. Trimming took 5 bases from V and 2 from J; bases not matched to a gene: 9. This CDR3 is built from 16 residues. CDR1 and CDR2 (germline): SGHTA, FQGNSA.

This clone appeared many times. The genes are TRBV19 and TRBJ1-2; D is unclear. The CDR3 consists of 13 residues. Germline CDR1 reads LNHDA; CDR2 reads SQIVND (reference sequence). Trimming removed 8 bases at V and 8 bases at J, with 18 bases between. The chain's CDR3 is CASGDVVDGGYTF. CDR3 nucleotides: TGTGCCAGTGGCGATGTTGTCGACGGGGGCTACACCTTC.

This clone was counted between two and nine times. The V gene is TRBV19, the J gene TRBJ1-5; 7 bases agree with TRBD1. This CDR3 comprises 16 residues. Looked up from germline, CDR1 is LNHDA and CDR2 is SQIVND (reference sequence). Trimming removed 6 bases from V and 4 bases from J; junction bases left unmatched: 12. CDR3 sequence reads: CASSPQRQGKNQPQHF. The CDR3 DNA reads TGTGCCAGTAGCCCTCAACGACAGGGTAAGAATCAGCCCCAGCATTTT.

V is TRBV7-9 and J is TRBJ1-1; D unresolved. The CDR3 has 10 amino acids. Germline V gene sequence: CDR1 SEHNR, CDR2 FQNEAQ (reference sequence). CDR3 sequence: CGVEHYEAFF. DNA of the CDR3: TGTGGTGTCGAGCACTATGAAGCTTTCTTT.

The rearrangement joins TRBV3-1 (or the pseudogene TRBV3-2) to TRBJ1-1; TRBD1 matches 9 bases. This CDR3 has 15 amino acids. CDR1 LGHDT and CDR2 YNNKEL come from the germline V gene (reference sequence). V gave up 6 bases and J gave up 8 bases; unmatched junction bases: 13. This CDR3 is CASRGQHRGPPEAFF. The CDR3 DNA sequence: TGTGCCAGCAGGGGTCAACACAGGGGGCCCCCCGAAGCTTTCTTT.

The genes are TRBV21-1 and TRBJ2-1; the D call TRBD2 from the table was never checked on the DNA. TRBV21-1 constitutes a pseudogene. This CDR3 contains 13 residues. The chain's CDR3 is CASKEEANNEQFF. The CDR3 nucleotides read TGTGCCAGCAAAGAGGAGGCAAACAATGAGCAGTTCTTC.

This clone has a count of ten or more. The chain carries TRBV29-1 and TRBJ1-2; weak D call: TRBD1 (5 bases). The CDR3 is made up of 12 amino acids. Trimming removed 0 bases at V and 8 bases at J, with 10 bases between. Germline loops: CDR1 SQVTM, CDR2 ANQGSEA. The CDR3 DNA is TGCAGCGTTGAAGAAGGGGCAGGGGGCTACACCTTC. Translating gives CSVEEGAGGYTF.

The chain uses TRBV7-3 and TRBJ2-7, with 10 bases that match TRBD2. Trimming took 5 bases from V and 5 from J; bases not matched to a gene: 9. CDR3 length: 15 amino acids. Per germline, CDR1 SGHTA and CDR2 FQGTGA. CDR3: CASSPSGRAIHEQYF. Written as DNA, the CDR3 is TGTGCCAGCAGCCCCAGCGGGAGGGCGATCCACGAGCAGTACTTC. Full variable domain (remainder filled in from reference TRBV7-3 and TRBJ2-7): GAGVSQTPSNKVTEKGKYVELRCDPISGHTALYWYRQSLGQGPEFLIYFQGTGAADDSGLPNDRFFAVRPEGSVSTLKIQRTERGDSAVYLCASSPSGRAIHEQYFGPGTRLTVT.

The CDR3 DNA follows: TGTGCCAGCCGTGGGACACCAAACACCATATATTTT. Translation gives CASRGTPNTIYF. The chain recombines TRBV2 with TRBJ1-3, with D maybe TRBD1 (6 bases). Germline values: CDR1 SNHLY, CDR2 FYNNEI. Trimming removed 8 bases at V and 6 bases at J, with 11 bases between. The CDR3 runs 12 residues.

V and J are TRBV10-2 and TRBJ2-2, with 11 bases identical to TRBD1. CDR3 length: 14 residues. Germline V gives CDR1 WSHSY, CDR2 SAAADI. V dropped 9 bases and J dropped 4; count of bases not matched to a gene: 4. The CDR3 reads CASGQGAVTGELFF. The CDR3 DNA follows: TGCGCCAGTGGACAGGGGGCGGTCACCGGGGAGCTGTTTTTT.

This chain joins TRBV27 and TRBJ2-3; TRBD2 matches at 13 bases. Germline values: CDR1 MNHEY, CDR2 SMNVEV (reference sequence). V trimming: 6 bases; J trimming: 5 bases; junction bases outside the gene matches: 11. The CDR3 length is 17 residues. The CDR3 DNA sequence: TGTGCCAGCAGCCATAGGACTAGCGGGAGTCAGAGAGATACGCAGTATTTT. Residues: CASSHRTSGSQRDTQYF.